The clone carrying this T cell receptor beta chain was observed a handful of times. CDR1 and CDR2 (germline): SGDLS, YYNGEE. Germline trimming cut 0 bases from V and 2 bases from J; bases unmatched to any gene: 15. The CDR3 contains 20 residues. These data are taken from a study of chemoradiotherapy in HPV16-positive cancers. The protocol was immunoSEQ multiplex PCR, while the TCRdb copy is restricted to in-frame clones and leaves out a portion. This table has 7,500 to 9,500 clones, approximately 72% appearing once. This clonotype originated in a human donor with HPV-associated anogenital cancer. V usage is TRBV9 and J usage is TRBJ2-7, with 12 bases matching TRBD2. The starting material was tumor tissue, obtained from a patient who underwent chemoradiotherapy. Written as DNA, the CDR3 is TGTGCCAGCAGCGTAGCGGGCGGATACTTGACTAGCGGGAGACCCTACGAGCAGTACTTC. It encodes CASSVAGGYLTSGRPYEQYF.